These 5 T cell receptor beta chains were sequenced from one sample in a study of T cell changes during pregnancy in multiple sclerosis. Only in-frame clones appear in the TCRdb table, and some are missing; sequencing was by immunoSEQ multiplex PCR. Of 40,000 to 65,000 clones in the sample, over 80% were seen once. The sample was CD4+ T cells from peripheral blood mononuclear cells, taken in the third trimester of pregnancy. The source of these receptors is a female donor with multiple sclerosis, enrolled in a pregnancy study.

The chain recombines TRBV5-8 with TRBJ1-1; 9 bases are shared with TRBD1. This CDR3 has 16 amino acids. The ends lost 2 bases at V and 4 bases at J; junction bases unmatched: 9. Germline loops: CDR1 SGHTS, CDR2 YDEGEE. Written as DNA, the CDR3 is TGTGCCAGCAGCTTTGGGACAGGGTTTTGGGGCACTGAAGCTTTCTTT. As protein: CASSFGTGFWGTEAFF.

The CDR3 spells CASSLGRGRRHEQYF. CDR3 DNA: TGTGCCAGCAGTTTGGGGCGGGGGCGCCGCCACGAGCAGTACTTC. The chain joins TRBV7-2 to TRBJ2-7; D perhaps matches TRBD2 (7 bases). The CDR3 length is 15 residues. V dropped 6 bases and J dropped 5 bases, with 20 bases sitting between them. Germline V gene data show CDR1 as SGHTA and CDR2 as FQGNSA.

This rearrangement joins TRBV30 to TRBJ2-7, with a possible D match to TRBD2 (7 bases). The CDR3 spans 14 residues. CDR1 GTSNPN and CDR2 SVGIG come from the germline V gene (reference sequence). V gave up 1 base and J gave up 2 bases, with 12 bases separating them. The CDR3 DNA reads as TGTGCCTGGAGTGCGAGGGGGGGACCCTACGAGCAGTACTTC. Its protein is CAWSARGGPYEQYF. The full variable domain, completed using reference TRBV30 and TRBJ2-7, is SQTIHQWPATLVQPVGSPLSLECTVEGTSNPNLYWYRQAAGRGLQLLFYSVGIGQISSEVPQNLSASRPQDRQFILSSKKLLLSDSGFYLCAWSARGGPYEQYFGPGTRLTVT.

This clone has only a few counts. The rearrangement links TRBV7-9 to TRBJ2-1; 8 bases line up with TRBD2. The J segment lost 15 bases and the V segment lost 5 bases, leaving 12 bases of the junction unmatched. Germline CDR1 reads SEHNR; CDR2 reads FQNEAQ (reference sequence). This CDR3 is built from 13 residues. The CDR3 nucleotides read TGTGCCAGCAGCCCCGGGGGCGGGGGGAAGCGGTTCTTC. It translates to CASSPGGGGKRFF.

V and J are TRBV7-3 and TRBJ2-3; perhaps TRBD2 as D (5 bases). The CDR3 loop spans 14 amino acids. Trimming shortened V by 5 bases and J by 3 bases, and 12 bases separated the two germline ends. Germline CDR1 reads SGHTA; CDR2 reads FQGTGA. The CDR3 loop is CASSPSWETDTQYF. In DNA form, the CDR3 reads TGTGCCAGCAGCCCCTCTTGGGAGACAGATACGCAGTATTTT.